These 18 T cell receptor beta chains originate from one sample sequenced in a study of T cell responses to AZD1222 COVID-19 vaccine. Produced via immunoSEQ multiplex PCR; TCRdb's table is partial and in-frame only. The profile shows around 180,000 clones, 85% to 90% of them singletons. The source was peripheral blood, collected on day 0 of MenACWY control vaccination. These receptor sequences come from an adult in good health.

The chain combines TRBV5-1 with TRBJ2-7, with 7 nucleotides matching TRBD1. Trimming took 4 bases from V and 3 from J; bases not matched to a gene: 1. CDR3 length: 12 amino acids. Germline V CDR1 and CDR2: SGHRS, YFSETQ. CDR3 coding DNA: TGCGCCAGCAGCGGGGACAGCTACGAGCAGTACTTC. This encodes CASSGDSYEQYF.

The V gene is TRBV5-4, the J gene TRBJ1-2, with no clear D. V lost 4 bases and J lost 0, with 13 bases in between. The CDR3 runs 15 residues. Germline CDR1 reads SGHNT; CDR2 reads YYREEE (reference sequence). DNA for the CDR3: TGTGCCAGCAGCGCGCTGAGCGATACTAACTATGGCTACACCTTC. It specifies CASSALSDTNYGYTF.

This sequence joins TRBV4-3 and TRBJ2-7; D gene uncertain. The germline CDR1 and CDR2 sequences are LGHNA and YSLEER. There are 13 residues in the CDR3. V was trimmed by 1 base and J by 6 bases, leaving 10 bases between them. The chain's CDR3 is CASSQVEGIEQYF. The CDR3 coding sequence is TGCGCCAGCAGCCAAGTTGAAGGGATCGAGCAGTACTTC.

The J gene is TRBJ2-2, the V gene TRBV6-2 or TRBV6-3; no clear D. The CDR3 length is 15 residues. Germline CDR1 is MNHEY and CDR2 is SVGEGT. Deletions cut 0 bases from V and 5 bases from J, with 10 bases between. The CDR3 DNA reads TGTGCCAGCAGTTACTCGTCAAGCGAGACCGGGGAGCTGTTTTTT. Translated: CASSYSSSETGELFF.

Here the CDR3 DNA reads TGCGCCAGCAGTCCCGCCGGGACTAGCGGGGGGTGGGGCACAGATACGCAGTATTTT. Translated: CASSPAGTSGGWGTDTQYF. This chain connects TRBV5-1 to TRBJ2-3, with 15 positions matching TRBD2. Germline loops: CDR1 SGHRS, CDR2 YFSETQ. V shed 5 bases, J shed 1 base, and the junction held 11 bases outside the gene matches. This CDR3 region has 19 residues.

The chain uses TRBV5-6 and TRBJ1-2; D might be TRBD1 (5 bases). CDR1 is SGHDT and CDR2 is YYEEEE in the germline V gene. V was cut by 2 bases and J by 0 bases, with 8 bases left in between. CDR3 length equals 14 residues. Written as DNA, the CDR3 is TGTGCCAGCAGCTTTAGGGGTGCTAACTATGGCTACACCTTC. Amino acid sequence: CASSFRGANYGYTF.

V and J are TRBV6-5 and TRBJ1-3; tentative D call: TRBD1 (5 bases). V gave up 7 bases and J gave up 7 bases, with 11 bases separating them. Germline lookup yields CDR1 MNHEY and CDR2 SVGAGI. There are 12 residues in the CDR3. CDR3 loop: CASTAGGNTIYF. DNA for the CDR3: TGTGCCAGCACAGCGGGGGGGAACACCATATATTTT.

J is TRBJ1-3 and V is TRBV10-1, with D possibly TRBD1 on 5 matching bases. The CDR3 consists of 18 residues. Germline CDR1 reads WNHNN; CDR2 reads SYGVQD (reference sequence). V gave up 6 bases and J gave up 0 bases, with 21 bases separating them. CDR3 sequence reads: CASRSGRVFLGSGNTIYF. In DNA form, the CDR3 reads TGCGCCAGCAGATCCGGCAGGGTTTTCTTAGGCTCTGGAAACACCATATATTTT.

This chain uses TRBV3-1 (or the pseudogene TRBV3-2) with TRBJ1-2; perhaps TRBD1 as D (6 bases). Germline lookup yields CDR1 LGHDT and CDR2 YNNKEL (reference sequence). The CDR3 is 13 amino acids. Trimming cost V 8 bases and J 1 base, with 11 bases left between them. CDR3 DNA: TGTGCCAGCGGGGGCCGGGGTAACTATGGCTACACCTTC. Its protein is CASGGRGNYGYTF.

In regard to this clone: This CDR3 is also generated by other DNA sequences in the sample. This chain uses TRBV5-4 with TRBJ1-1; D is undetermined. CDR1 is SGHNT and CDR2 is YYREEE in the germline V gene (reference sequence). Trimming took 4 bases from V and 4 from J, leaving 5 bases between them. This CDR3 contains 11 residues. As DNA, the CDR3 is TGTGCCAGCAGCCTGGGCACTGAAGCTTTCTTT. It translates to CASSLGTEAFF.

CDR3 in amino acids: CASRVGQGARNQPQHF. In nucleotides, the CDR3 is TGTGCCAGCAGGGTTGGACAGGGGGCGCGAAATCAGCCCCAGCATTTT. This chain joins TRBV2 and TRBJ1-5; 11 bases map to TRBD1. The germline V gene has CDR1 SNHLY and CDR2 FYNNEI. This CDR3 region has 16 residues. J lost 4 bases, V lost 6 bases, and 8 bases had no gene match.

The chain uses TRBV5-6 and TRBJ1-2, with 7 bases lining up with TRBD1. Germline CDR1 reads SGHDT; CDR2 reads YYEEEE. J lost 6 bases, V lost 3 bases, and 2 bases had no gene match. This CDR3 is 12 amino acids long. CDR3 amino acids: CASSSGTDGYTF. The CDR3 coding sequence is TGTGCCAGCAGCTCCGGGACAGATGGCTACACCTTC.

This clone was observed once. The chain combines TRBV19 with TRBJ1-5, with D unresolved. The germline V gene has CDR1 LNHDA and CDR2 SQIVND (reference sequence). The CDR3 contains 16 residues. Between the trimmed V and J ends, which lost 4 bases and 2 bases, there was a span of 15 bases. The CDR3 DNA reads TGTGCCAGTAGTAGTTGGACGCCTGGGGGCAATCAGCCCCAGCATTTT. It is translated as CASSSWTPGGNQPQHF.

This clone was detected once. This CDR3 is also generated by other DNA sequences in the sample. The genes are TRBV27 and TRBJ2-5, with no clear D. The CDR3 is 11 amino acids. Trimming removed 4 bases from V and 5 bases from J, with 5 bases in between. Per germline, CDR1 MNHEY and CDR2 SMNVEV (reference sequence). CDR3 region: CASSSRETQYF. CDR3 sequence (DNA): TGTGCCAGCAGTTCTAGGGAGACCCAGTACTTC.

V gene TRBV29-1 combines with J gene TRBJ2-5; D may match TRBD1 or TRBD2 (5 bases each). In germline, CDR1 is SQVTM, CDR2 ANQGSEA. The V end was cut by 6 bases, the J end by 1 base, with 12 bases between. The CDR3 is made up of 13 amino acids. In DNA, the CDR3 is TGCAGCGTAACGGGACGGACCCAAGAGACCCAGTACTTC. This gives the protein CSVTGRTQETQYF.

The chain employs TRBV7-9 and TRBJ1-1; 9 bases map to TRBD1. The V gene's germline CDR1 is SEHNR and CDR2 FQNEAQ (reference sequence). There are 14 residues in the CDR3. Germline trimming cut 1 base from V and 4 bases from J; bases unmatched to any gene: 1. The CDR3 sequence is CASSLDRGLTEAFF. The CDR3 DNA reads TGTGCCAGCAGCTTAGACAGGGGGCTCACTGAAGCTTTCTTT.

The chain is built from TRBV29-1 and TRBJ1-1, with D possibly being TRBD1 (5 bases). CDR1 is SQVTM and CDR2 is ANQGSEA in the germline V gene. Trimming left V 4 bases short and J 7 bases short, with 16 bases between. This CDR3 comprises 13 residues. In DNA form, the CDR3 reads TGCAGCGTTGCGACCCTGGATGGGGGTGAAGCTTTCTTT. Protein product: CSVATLDGGEAFF.

This clone was detected only once. The chain employs TRBV5-4 and TRBJ2-7; no reliable D call. CDR3 length equals 15 residues. Trimming took off 4 bases at V and 3 bases at J, with 17 bases between the two ends. Germline CDR1 is SGHNT and CDR2 is YYREEE (reference sequence). This CDR3 reads CASSHIPTGIYEQYF. The CDR3, as DNA: TGTGCCAGCAGCCACATTCCGACTGGAATCTACGAGCAGTACTTC. Filled out from reference TRBV5-4 and TRBJ2-7, the complete variable domain reads ETGVTQSPTHLIKTRGQQVTLRCSSQSGHNTVSWYQQALGQGPQFIFQYYREEENGRGNFPPRFSGLQFPNYSSELNVNALELDDSALYLCASSHIPTGIYEQYFGPGTRLTVT.